Described below is a single TCR beta chain sequence and its context. This clonotype has just a few counts. The antigen it binds to is not known. No base-level quality is on record; no much larger clone is a single base apart. Libraries were constructed by RT-PCR. The listed sequencing device is Illumina HiSeq 2500. TCRdb reprocessing: public reads trimmed at Q25 with fastp, clones called with MiXCR, in-frame beta chains kept. Rows matching on CDR3 protein sequence are summarized as one entry with the most common DNA and genes. For this sample the table gives 500,000 to 600,000 distinct CDR3 sequences, of which approximately 10% were detected only once. The top ten clones comprise roughly 10% of the sample. The sample belongs to a study of response to subunit inactivated influenza vaccine (dated by TCRdb to between 2017 and 2018). As for the study more broadly: Deep quantitative T cell receptor repertoire profiling was used in the study to track responses to a trivalent subunit inactivated influenza vaccine. Points the paper makes about the study in general: It was suggested by the authors that each seasonal influenza vaccination may recruit only a limited number of new T cells.

Material: PBMCs from blood, obtained on the day of vaccination. The source is a man aged 45-65 years who received an inactivated influenza vaccine. Donor details come from another sample of the same person, matched by shared clones.

The CDR3 in this case is CASSSPRGSSEQYF. In nucleotides, the sequence is TGTGCCAGCAGCTCCCCCAGGGGGTCGAGCGAGCAGTACTTC. The chain is made from TRBV3-1 and TRBJ2-7, with 7 bases aligning to TRBD1. The CDR3 has 14 amino acids, counting the end cysteine and phenylalanine. Of the read, only the CDR3 DNA is kept; its 42 bases are in frame from base 1. The germline V and J ends show losses of 5 bases and 6 bases respectively, and no gene match explains 10 bases of the junction. CDR1 is given as LGHDT and CDR2 as YNNKEL, both from the germline V gene (reference sequence).